One TCR beta chain is described in this entry. This clone's antigen is unknown. Base qualities are not provided; no much larger clone lies one nucleotide away. In Seattle, one collaborating source enrolled patients while the infection was active and tracked those patients longitudinally over the course of disease. Collaborating institutions collected whole blood in K2EDTA tubes following their own protocols. For TCRbeta analysis, collaborators shipped samples as frozen whole blood, isolated PBMCs, or DNA extracted from either of those sample types. TCRbeta CDR3 regions were amplified from genomic DNA using the immunoSEQ Assay, a bias-controlled multiplex PCR. In the original analysis: Within the assay, amplification of reference gene primers was used to estimate how many nucleated cells each sample contained. To quantify the absolute abundance of each unique TCRbeta CDR3 rearrangement, sequence reads were collapsed and filtered. For each sample, productive Simpson clonality was calculated as the square root of Simpson's diversity index across productive rearrangements. TCRdb took over this immuneACCESS table, retaining in-frame rearrangements with V and J assigned. Such tables are incomplete; in checked studies, under half of the missing clones stem from an unresolved V gene, and the remainder is unexplained. Clone size and the V and J calls come from that table; the DNA yielded D and trimming. The sample has 250,000 to 400,000 clones on record, around 88% of them singletons. The top ten clonotypes cover 1.6% of the sample.

Reading from cysteine to phenylalanine, the CDR3 counts 15 amino acids. Just CDR3 DNA is preserved here, 45 bases in frame from base 1. Germline trimming: 7 bases from V, 4 bases from J; junction bases outside gene matches: 9. In the germline V gene, CDR1 corresponds to MNHEY and CDR2 to SVGEGT. These data are taken from a study of blood T cell repertoires in COVID-19 (dated by TCRdb to the early 2020s). Regarding the study in general: The collaborator samples originated in the United States, Italy and Spain and spanned the acute and convalescent phases of COVID-19. Where available, HLA class I and class II types were obtained from metadata supplied by the sample provider rather than from assay-based typing. The repertoires were released in a freely available public database intended as a resource for research on the immune response to SARS-CoV-2. The material from the prospective study consisted of cDNA or gDNA derived from T cells, B-cell-depleted T cells, or PBMCs. The samples were drawn from the first 160 participants of the ongoing ImmuneRACE study and from some 1,300 subjects provided by 6 global collaborators. Deeply sampled blood TCRbeta repertoires from subjects exposed to, actively infected with, or recovered from COVID-19 were included in the dataset. Nearly every sample came with metadata listing a de-identified subject ID, COVID-19 status, age in years and sex. The paper's findings and limits, for the study overall: How much clinical and demographic metadata was included differed by source and by participant, and the metadata was provided uncurated.

This TCR derives from a woman aged 25 to 45 with COVID-19, enrolled during active disease. The chain couples TRBV6-2 or TRBV6-3 to TRBJ2-5, and TRBD2 matches 10 of the central bases. The specimen was peripheral blood. The CDR3 sequence is CASTPMGLARETQYF. The bases read TGTGCCAGCACCCCAATGGGACTAGCGAGAGAGACCCAGTACTTC.